The next 7 T cell receptor beta chains were all read from a single sample in a study of chemoradiotherapy in HPV16-positive cancers. Profiled with immunoSEQ multiplex PCR; TCRdb holds only in-frame clones, not every one. This sample has about 20,000 clones; around two thirds occur once, and the top ten carry roughly 2.6%. The specimen was collected from a patient who underwent chemoradiotherapy. These receptors originate from a human donor with HPV-associated anogenital cancer.

This chain uses TRBV19 with TRBJ1-5; D is possibly TRBD1 (6 bases). Germline CDR1 and CDR2: LNHDA and SQIVND (reference sequence). The V gene lost 5 bases and the J gene lost 5 bases, with 19 bases spanning the gap. The length of the CDR3 is 16 residues. CDR3 sequence: CASSVIRTAIDQPQHF. CDR3 DNA: TGTGCCAGTAGTGTTATACGGACAGCTATAGATCAGCCCCAGCATTTT.

The chain recombines TRBV5-4 with TRBJ1-2; D not resolved. CDR1 and CDR2 (germline): SGHNT, YYREEE (reference sequence). The V end lost 4 bases, the J end lost 4 bases, and 17 bases lay between the germline ends. The CDR3 has 15 amino acids. The CDR3 loop is CASSAREAGGYGYTF. The CDR3 region has the DNA TGTGCCAGCAGCGCCCGCGAGGCTGGCGGCTATGGCTACACCTTC.

The gene calls are TRBV7-9 and TRBJ2-3; TRBD2 is a possible D gene (5 bases). The length of the CDR3 is 14 residues. Germline V gene lookup returns CDR1 SEHNR and CDR2 FQNEAQ (reference sequence). The ends were cut back, 5 bases at V and 0 bases at J, with 9 bases in the middle. CDR3 sequence reads: CASSQRASTDTQYF. The CDR3 nucleotides read TGTGCCAGCAGCCAGAGGGCTAGCACAGATACGCAGTATTTT. Filled out from reference TRBV7-9 and TRBJ2-3, the complete variable domain reads DTGVSQNPRHKITKRGQNVTFRCDPISEHNRLYWYRQTLGQGPEFLTYFQNEAQLEKSRLLSDRFSAERPKGSFSTLEIQRTEQGDSAMYLCASSQRASTDTQYFGPGTRLTVL.

This chain links TRBV19 with TRBJ2-2, with 7 bases identical to TRBD1. Germline V gene lookup returns CDR1 LNHDA and CDR2 SQIVND (reference sequence). Trimming cost V 11 bases and J 6 bases; bases outside gene matches: 12. This CDR3 has 14 residues. This CDR3 reads CACKAGGNAGELFF. The CDR3 region has the DNA TGTGCCTGCAAAGCAGGGGGAAACGCCGGGGAGCTGTTTTTT.

This clone has a single count. V usage is TRBV11-2 and J usage is TRBJ2-2; 7 bases line up with TRBD2. CDR1 is SGHAT, CDR2 FQNNGV, per germline. This CDR3 region has 16 residues. Unmatched junction bases numbered 8, after V lost 3 bases and J lost 4 bases. The CDR3 bases are TGTGCCAGCAGCTTTTTCGGTGGGAGGGTCACCGGGGAGCTGTTTTTT. It yields the protein CASSFFGGRVTGELFF.

Only one count was recorded for this clone. The chain recombines TRBV14 with TRBJ1-2; 11 nucleotides agree with TRBD1. Germline values: CDR1 SGHDN, CDR2 FVKESK. The J segment lost 7 bases and the V segment lost 4 bases, leaving 5 bases of the junction unmatched. The CDR3 is 14 amino acids. The CDR3 DNA reads TGTGCCAGCAGCCCGGACAGGGGGCAGGGTGGCTACACCTTC. It yields the protein CASSPDRGQGGYTF.

The rearrangement links TRBV13 to TRBJ2-1; tentatively, D is TRBD2 (5 bases). Looked up from germline, CDR1 is PRHDT and CDR2 is FYEKMQ (reference sequence). This CDR3 has 18 amino acids. V lost 4 bases to trimming and J lost 4 bases, with 23 bases between them. This CDR3 is CASSSTPFSGLRYNEQFF. CDR3 DNA: TGTGCCAGCAGCTCAACACCATTCTCTGGACTCCGATACAATGAGCAGTTCTTC.